The present entry profiles one T cell receptor beta chain with its context. Antigen: not known. These data are taken from a study of T cells in Graves' hyperthyroidism and ophthalmopathy. Looking at the study overall: Peripheral blood collection took place at initial diagnosis, before any treatment.

Template material for amplifying TCR beta CDR3 regions consisted of RNA transcripts. Carried out on the TCR CDR3, a first-round RT-PCR used the HTBI primer set. MiXCR, run by TCRdb on the multiplex PCR reads, gives a single entry per CDR3 protein. This sample has 250,000 to 300,000 distinct CDR3 sequences; less than 15% occur once, and the top ten carry 7% to 8.5%. General observations from the study: In the blood, most expanded thyroid clonotypes above 0.001 appeared as well.

J gave up 3 bases and V 0 bases, and 5 bases lay outside the gene matches. Looked up from germline, CDR1 is MNHEY and CDR2 is SVGAGI. The CDR3 is 17 residues long. In making diagnoses, clinical symptoms, serum thyroxine and TRAb, thyroid ultrasound and orbital computed tomography were all used. The sample taken for sequencing was blood. The sequence came from a young woman with Graves' hyperthyroidism that later progressed to Graves' ophthalmopathy. The gene calls are TRBV6-5 and TRBJ2-2; 9 bases align to TRBD2. CDR3 sequence: CASSYSWAGGDTGELFF. The CDR3 nucleotides are TGTGCCAGCAGTTACTCGTGGGCGGGAGGGGACACCGGGGAGCTGTTTTTT.